Shown below are 18 T cell receptor beta chains from a single sample sequenced in a study of Graves' ophthalmopathy and Graves' hyperthyroidism. The authors amplified TCR beta CDR3 regions, and they did so from RNA transcripts for repertoire sequencing. HTBI-primed RT-PCR formed the first round, and a multiplex PCR formed the second. MiXCR, applied by TCRdb to the multiplex PCR reads, yields one record per CDR3 protein. The data show 400,000 or so distinct CDR3 sequences, approximately 17% seen once. Sample: peripheral blood. The origin of the receptors is an adult woman with stable Graves' hyperthyroidism.

The chain recombines TRBV4-2 with TRBJ2-5; 11 bases map to TRBD2. The CDR3 totals 16 residues. V shed 0 bases and J 6 bases; nucleotides not matched to a gene: 6. In germline, CDR1 is LGHNA, CDR2 YNFKEQ. The CDR3 DNA follows: TGTGCCAGCAGCCAAGATTCTAGCGGGGGGCGGAAGACCCAGTACTTC. Protein product: CASSQDSSGGRKTQYF.

This clonotype was seen repeatedly, ten times or more. This chain connects TRBV20-1 to TRBJ1-5; TRBD1 agrees at 10 bases. Germline-derived CDR1 and CDR2 are DFQATT and SNEGSKA (reference sequence). V lost 5 bases and J lost 8; bases outside the gene matches: 3. The length of the CDR3 is 12 residues. The CDR3 protein is CSAGDRGKPQHF. For the CDR3, the DNA is TGCAGTGCTGGGGACAGGGGCAAGCCCCAGCATTTT.

J is TRBJ1-5 and V is TRBV2; D might be TRBD1 (5 bases). The V end was cut by 6 bases, the J end by 7 bases, with 10 bases between. Germline assignment: CDR1 SNHLY and CDR2 FYNNEI. The CDR3 totals 12 residues. In DNA, the CDR3 is TGTGCCAGCAGGGGCACAGGCCAGCCCCAGCATTTT. Translated: CASRGTGQPQHF.

This clonotype was seen many times. The rearrangement uses TRBV20-1 and TRBJ2-7, with D possibly TRBD2 on 5 matching bases. V was cut by 6 bases and J by 4 bases, with 22 bases left in between. CDR3 length: 15 residues. Per the germline V gene, CDR1 is DFQATT and CDR2 is SNEGSKA (reference sequence). The CDR3 DNA is TGCAGTGCCTCTGTGGTTCCGGGGTACGGTTACGAGCAGTACTTC. Its protein is CSASVVPGYGYEQYF.

The chain employs TRBV6-1 and TRBJ1-6; no clear D. V lost 7 bases, J lost 1 base, and 5 bases lay in between. Germline V gene lookup returns CDR1 MNHNS and CDR2 SASEGT. The CDR3 spans 13 residues. CDR3 nucleotide sequence: TGTGCCAGCAAGAGTTCCTATAATTCACCCCTCCACTTT. It specifies CASKSSYNSPLHF.

This clonotype was found a few times. The rearrangement links TRBV25-1 to TRBJ2-7; 12 bases are a match to TRBD2. This CDR3 is 20 amino acids long. V lost 6 bases, J lost 6 bases, and 24 bases stayed unmatched. Germline V gene data show CDR1 as MGHDK and CDR2 as SYGVNS. The CDR3 DNA is TGTGCCAGCAGCCGTTGGGGACAGGGGAGGACTAGCGGGGATTCGGGCGAGCAGTACTTC. Protein product: CASSRWGQGRTSGDSGEQYF.

This clonotype was seen ten or more times. The chain combines TRBV28 with TRBJ2-7; TRBD1 matches at 8 bases. Germline V gives CDR1 MDHEN, CDR2 SYDVKM. The CDR3 runs to 14 residues. V trimming: 7 bases; J trimming: 1 base; junction bases outside the gene matches: 6. CDR3 protein: CASNRQGASYEQYF. The DNA for the CDR3 is TGTGCCAGCAACAGGCAGGGGGCTTCCTACGAGCAGTACTTC.

This clonotype turned up a few times. The chain couples TRBV7-2 to TRBJ2-1; D might be TRBD1 or TRBD2, each matching 5 bases. V lost 5 bases and J 7 bases, leaving 15 bases between the germline ends. The germline V gene has CDR1 SGHTA and CDR2 FQGNSA. The CDR3 consists of 14 residues. The CDR3 DNA reads TGTGCCAGCAGCCGACGCCAGGGCGGGAATGAGCAGTTCTTC. Translated, it gives CASSRRQGGNEQFF.

This clonotype has a count of ten or more. This chain links TRBV12-3 or TRBV12-4 with TRBJ1-1; the match to TRBD1 covers 8 bases. J gave up 6 bases and V 3 bases, and 9 bases lay outside the gene matches. CDR3 length: 15 amino acids. The CDR3 sequence is CASSFPDREFSEAFF. CDR3 in DNA: TGTGCCAGCAGTTTCCCGGACAGGGAATTCTCTGAAGCTTTCTTT.

Ten or more counts support this clonotype. The chain couples TRBV12-3 or TRBV12-4 to TRBJ2-2; no reliable D call. Trimming shortened V by 3 bases and J by 5 bases, and 10 bases separated the two germline ends. CDR3 size: 14 residues. The CDR3 spells CASSLNDGTGELFF. CDR3 nucleotides: TGTGCCAGCAGTTTGAACGACGGTACCGGGGAGCTGTTTTTT.

For this clonotype: With a much larger clone just one base away, this may be a read error. The chain couples TRBV28 to TRBJ2-7; D unresolved. The CDR3 runs to 13 residues. Germline CDR1 and CDR2: MDHEN and SYDVKM. The CDR3 DNA sequence: TGTGCCAACAGTTTATGGAGCTCCTACGAGCAGTACTTC. Translating it yields CANSLWSSYEQYF.

Ten or more counts support this clonotype. This rearrangement joins TRBV28 to TRBJ2-7; TRBD2 matches 10 bases. Germline V gives CDR1 MDHEN, CDR2 SYDVKM. The length of the CDR3 is 19 residues. The V segment lost 5 bases and the J segment 3 bases; nucleotides outside the gene matches: 19. This chain's CDR3 is CASSPRRGLAGAGVYEQYF. The CDR3 DNA is TGTGCCAGCAGTCCTCGTCGGGGGCTAGCGGGAGCCGGAGTCTACGAGCAGTACTTC.

This clonotype has at least ten counts. The chain joins TRBV27 to TRBJ2-7; 8 bases line up with TRBD2. Germline V gives CDR1 MNHEY, CDR2 SMNVEV (reference sequence). V was pared by 6 bases and J by 7 bases, with 8 bases of the junction left unmatched. The CDR3 sequence is 13 residues long. The CDR3 region has the DNA TGTGCCAGCAGATACGGGGGGGCCACTGAGCAGTACTTC. This sequence encodes CASRYGGATEQYF.

In this sample, this clonotype turned up many times. The chain is built from TRBV6-2 or TRBV6-3 and TRBJ2-3; 8 nucleotides align to TRBD2. The germline gives CDR1 MNHEY, CDR2 SVGEGT. This CDR3 comprises 16 residues. V trimming: 6 bases; J trimming: 6 bases; junction bases outside the gene matches: 14. The CDR3 DNA follows: TGTGCCAGCAGGGGTCTAGCGGTCCGCGGGGGGGATACGCAGTATTTT. Its translation: CASRGLAVRGGDTQYF.

This sequence joins TRBV12-3 or TRBV12-4 and TRBJ1-5, with D unresolved. This CDR3 spans 15 amino acids. Trimming took 2 bases from V and 0 from J, leaving 8 bases between them. The CDR3 is CASSLSWYSNQPQHF. Written as DNA, the CDR3 is TGTGCCAGCAGTTTATCCTGGTATAGCAATCAGCCCCAGCATTTT.

This clonotype was counted at least ten times. V and J are TRBV20-1 and TRBJ2-3; D tentatively fits TRBD1 or TRBD2 (5 bases each). Trimming pared 0 bases from V and 8 bases from J, leaving 15 bases between. The CDR3 spans 14 residues. CDR1 and CDR2 (germline): DFQATT, SNEGSKA (reference sequence). The CDR3 DNA sequence: TGCAGTGCTAGAGACGCGCCGAGGGGCGGTACGCAGTATTTT. It specifies CSARDAPRGGTQYF.

This CDR3 reads CSARGSRAEAFF. The DNA for the CDR3 is TGCAGTGCTAGAGGGTCCAGGGCCGAAGCTTTCTTT. The chain uses TRBV20-1 and TRBJ1-1, with D possibly being TRBD1 (5 bases). The V end was cut by 1 base, the J end by 8 bases, with 11 bases between. Germline loops: CDR1 DFQATT, CDR2 SNEGSKA (reference sequence). This CDR3 comprises 12 residues.

This clonotype was counted between two and nine times. The V gene is TRBV24-1, the J gene TRBJ2-5; D gene unclear. The germline gives CDR1 KGHDR, CDR2 SFDVKD. The length of the CDR3 is 11 residues. V was shortened by 4 bases and J by 5 bases, with 4 bases between the two germline ends. This CDR3 is CATSEYETQYF. For the CDR3, the DNA is TGTGCCACCAGTGAGTATGAGACCCAGTACTTC.